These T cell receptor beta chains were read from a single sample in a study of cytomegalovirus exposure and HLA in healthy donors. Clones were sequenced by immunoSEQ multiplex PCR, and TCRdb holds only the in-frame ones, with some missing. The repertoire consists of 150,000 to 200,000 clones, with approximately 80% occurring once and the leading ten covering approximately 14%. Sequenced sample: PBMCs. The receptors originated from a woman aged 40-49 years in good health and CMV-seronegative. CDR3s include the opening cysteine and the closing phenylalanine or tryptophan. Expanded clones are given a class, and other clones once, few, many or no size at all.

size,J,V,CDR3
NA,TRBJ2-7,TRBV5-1,CASSAYGQTYEQYF
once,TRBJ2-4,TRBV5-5,CASSTRTGPLAKNIQYF
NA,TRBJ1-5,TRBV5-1,CASSLAGRDNQPQHF
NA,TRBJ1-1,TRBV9,CASSVVSPGEAFF
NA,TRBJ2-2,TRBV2,CASWMDRAGGELFF
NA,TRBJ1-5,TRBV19,CASRQFSNQPQHF
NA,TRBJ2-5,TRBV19,CASSILLREQETQYF
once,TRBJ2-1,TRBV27,CASSFMGGSYNEQFF
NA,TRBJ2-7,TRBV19,CASSIADRLHEQYF
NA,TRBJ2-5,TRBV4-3,CASSQDRGGIETQYF
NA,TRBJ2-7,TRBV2,CASSQTGGYSYEQYF
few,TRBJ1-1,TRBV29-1,CSAERGMEAFF
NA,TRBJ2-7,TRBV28,CASSSPVGSGTSEQYF
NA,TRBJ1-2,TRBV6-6,CASSEDKYGYTF
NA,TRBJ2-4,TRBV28,CASSPGGFIDAKNSQYF
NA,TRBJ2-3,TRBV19,CASSATGGQLPDTQYF
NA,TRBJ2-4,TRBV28,CASSLLTSGRALAKNSQYF
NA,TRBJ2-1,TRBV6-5,CASSVDRGDNEQFF
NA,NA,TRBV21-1,CASSLGNRQMYEQYF
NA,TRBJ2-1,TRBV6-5,CASSLRTAYNEQFF
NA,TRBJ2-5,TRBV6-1,CASSEQWLAGTREQYF
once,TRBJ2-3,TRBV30,CAWSTPRERAKGGDTQYF
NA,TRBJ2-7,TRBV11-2,CASSLDMAGGATYEQYF
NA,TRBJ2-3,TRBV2,CASSGHPGGNTDTQYF
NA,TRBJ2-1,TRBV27,CASSLRTGSYNEQFF
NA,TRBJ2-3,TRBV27,CASSHGIISTDTQYF
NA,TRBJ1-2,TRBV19,CASRYRGSNGYTF
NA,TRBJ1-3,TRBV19,CASTRTGAGYTIYF
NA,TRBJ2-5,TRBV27,CASSLRTSGTTNKRPQYF
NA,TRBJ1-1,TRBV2,CANGQRQNTEAFF
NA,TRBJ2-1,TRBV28,CASSPGGEQFF
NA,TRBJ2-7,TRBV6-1,CATRPGQGLSEQYF
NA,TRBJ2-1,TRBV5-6,CASSWSGRETVNEQFF
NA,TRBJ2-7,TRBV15,CATSRDHEGSYEQYF
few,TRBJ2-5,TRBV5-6,CASSRDRLQETQYF
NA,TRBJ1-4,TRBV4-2,CASSSGEGEKLFF
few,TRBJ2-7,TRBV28,CASSYIQGPTYEQYF